This T cell receptor beta chain comes out of a study of persistence of HIV-infected CD4 T cells. About the research overall: A median of about eight years of suppressive ART preceded sampling.

As concerns this clone: The target antigen is unknown.

There are 13 residues in the CDR3. V was clipped by 7 bases and J by 5 bases, with 14 bases between them. Germline CDR1 and CDR2: SNHLY and FYNNEI. Sequencing used immunoSEQ version 4 in survey mode. The protocol was immunoSEQ multiplex PCR, while the TCRdb copy is restricted to in-frame clones and leaves out a portion. The top ten hold 2.5% to 4% of the sample, which has under 50,000 clones, 90% seen once. This nonspecific control used anti-CD3/anti-CD28 bead stimulation of CD4+ T cells. Responding CD4+ T cells were sorted by upregulation of both CD40 ligand and CD69. CD4+ T cell counts exceeded 400 cells/uL; CMV serology was positive. Stimulated PBMCs had first been depleted of CD8+ T cells.

This sequence joins TRBV2 and TRBJ1-1; D is possibly TRBD1 (5 bases). Sample: CD4+ T cells sorted from PBMCs after roughly 18-hour stimulation, taken from a patient who received antiretroviral therapy. The source of this sequence is an adult woman with HIV who was CMV-seropositive. DNA of the CDR3: TGTGCCAGCACCCGGGGGTGGGGGACTGAAGCTTTCTTT. Translated, it gives CASTRGWGTEAFF.